Sequencing of this T cell receptor (beta chain) was carried out in a study of control samples from healthy donors and cancer patients. CDR1 and CDR2 from the germline V gene are SGHVS and FQNEAQ. V shed 3 bases and J shed 1 base, with 12 bases lying between them. This CDR3 comprises 15 residues. Data came from immunoSEQ multiplex PCR; TCRdb stores just in-frame clones and leaves some out. This table has about 110,000 clones, approximately 90% appearing once. V usage is TRBV7-8 and J usage is TRBJ1-1; D is possibly TRBD1 (6 bases). The sample was blood. The receptor's source is a woman between 45 and 60 years old in good health. CDR3 sequence (DNA): TGTGCCAGCAGCTTGCAGGGGCGCACGAACACTGAAGCTTTCTTT. This sequence encodes CASSLQGRTNTEAFF.